These 17 T cell receptor beta chains were sequenced from one sample in a study of T-cell memory formation after mild COVID-19. A single record per CDR3 protein comes from TCRdb applying MiXCR to the 5' RACE reads. The repertoire holds 350,000 or so distinct CDR3 sequences, with 20% to 25% as singletons. The specimen sequenced was PBMCs or a T cell subset sorted from them (not recorded which). The receptors derive from a man younger than 30 who had mild COVID-19 (a few samples of this study predate the infection). Cell type and time point are not known.

This chain uses TRBV12-3 or TRBV12-4 with TRBJ2-7, with D hard to call. V was trimmed by 6 bases and J by 3 bases, leaving 12 bases between them. This CDR3 spans 13 amino acids. This chain's CDR3 is CASSYPPLYEQYF. Written as DNA, the CDR3 is TGTGCCAGCAGCTACCCCCCCCTCTACGAGCAGTACTTC.

This clonotype was recorded a few times. This chain links TRBV4-2 with TRBJ2-5; 7 bases map to TRBD2. V trimming: 0 bases; J trimming: 3 bases; junction bases outside the gene matches: 4. Germline CDR1 is LGHNA and CDR2 is YNFKEQ. This CDR3 has 15 amino acids. The CDR3 bases are TGTGCCAGCAGCCAAGATCGGGGGGAGGAAGAGACCCAGTACTTC. It codes for CASSQDRGEEETQYF.

The CDR3 loop is CAVSGPNSGANVLTF. DNA of the CDR3: TGTGCCGTTTCGGGACCCAACTCTGGGGCCAACGTCCTGACTTTC. This chain uses TRBV10-3 with TRBJ2-6; D is tentatively TRBD1 or TRBD2 (5 bases each). The CDR3 is made up of 15 amino acids. Germline V gene data show CDR1 as ENHRY and CDR2 as SYGVKD. V lost 11 bases and J 0 bases, leaving 14 bases between the germline ends.

This clonotype was observed a handful of times. The J gene is TRBJ1-2, the V gene TRBV7-8; D remains unclear. Trimming took 0 bases from V and 3 from J, leaving 11 bases between them. CDR3 size: 15 residues. The V gene's germline CDR1 is SGHVS and CDR2 FQNEAQ. The CDR3 bases are TGTGCCAGCAGCTTAGCGCTTCCGGCGTACTATGGCTACACCTTC. Translating gives CASSLALPAYYGYTF.

This clonotype showed up just a few times. This rearrangement joins TRBV29-1 to TRBJ2-7, with D maybe TRBD1 (5 bases). Germline V lookup: CDR1 SQVTM, CDR2 ANQGSEA. Trimming took off 3 bases at V and 3 bases at J, with 12 bases between the two ends. The CDR3 length is 13 residues. The CDR3 DNA sequence: TGCAGCGTTGAGAGAACAGGCAACTACGAGCAGTACTTC. This codes for CSVERTGNYEQYF.

Written as DNA, the CDR3 is TGTGCCAGCAGCCTAGGGCACTACTACGAGCAGTACGTC. Translation: CASSLGHYYEQYV. The chain combines TRBV6-2 or TRBV6-3 with TRBJ2-7; D call uncertain. Trimming pared 6 bases from V and 3 bases from J, leaving 12 bases between. The CDR3 contains 13 residues. Germline CDR1 and CDR2: MNHEY and SVGEGT.

This clonotype was observed many times. The chain recombines TRBV7-3 with TRBJ2-2; 10 bases agree with TRBD1. CDR1 is SGHTA, CDR2 FQGTGA, per germline. Trimming cost V 4 bases and J 4 bases; bases outside gene matches: 3. The CDR3 runs to 15 residues. This CDR3 is CASSSGTGVTGELFF. The CDR3 bases are TGTGCCAGCAGCTCAGGGACAGGGGTCACCGGGGAGCTGTTTTTT.

The chain links TRBV7-7 to TRBJ2-2; D is undetermined. Between the trimmed V and J ends, which lost 5 bases and 6 bases, there was a span of 10 bases. The CDR3 totals 13 residues. In germline, CDR1 is SSHAT, CDR2 FNYEAQ (reference sequence). The CDR3 DNA sequence: TGTGCCAGCAGCAGCGACTGGCCCGGGGAGCTGTTTTTT. It translates to CASSSDWPGELFF.

The table lists this clonotype with many counts. This chain connects TRBV7-7 to TRBJ2-5, with D possibly being TRBD2 (6 bases). Germline loops: CDR1 SSHAT, CDR2 FNYEAQ (reference sequence). The CDR3 loop spans 14 amino acids. Between the trimmed V and J ends, which lost 5 bases and 4 bases, there was a span of 14 bases. CDR3 in amino acids: CASSPTSTGETQYF. CDR3 coding DNA: TGTGCCAGCAGCCCTACTAGCACTGGAGAGACCCAGTACTTC. Full variable domain (remainder filled in from reference TRBV7-7 and TRBJ2-5): GAGVSQSPRYKVTKRGQDVTLRCDPISSHATLYWYQQALGQGPEFLTYFNYEAQPDKSGLPSDRFSAERPEGSISTLTIQRTEQRDSAMYRCASSPTSTGETQYFGPGTRLLVL.

This chain connects TRBV7-3 to TRBJ2-5; 8 bases are shared with TRBD1. Trimming at V came to 5 bases and at J to 2 bases, leaving 4 bases not matched to a gene. From germline, CDR1 is SGHTA and CDR2 FQGTGA. This CDR3 has 14 amino acids. This CDR3 is CASSPGQEQETQYF. The CDR3 bases are TGTGCCAGCAGCCCGGGACAGGAACAAGAGACCCAGTACTTC.

This clonotype came up a few times. The chain links TRBV6-2 or TRBV6-3 to TRBJ2-5, with 10 nucleotides matching TRBD2. The CDR3 length is 15 residues. CDR1 is MNHEY and CDR2 is SVGEGT in the germline V gene. The V gene end was trimmed by 7 bases and the J gene end by 0 bases; junction bases not matched to a gene: 5. In DNA, the CDR3 is TGTGCCAGCACTCCTAGCGGGGGAGACCAAGAGACCCAGTACTTC. Amino acids: CASTPSGGDQETQYF.

The chain joins TRBV14 to TRBJ2-3, with D unresolved. Germline lookup yields CDR1 SGHDN and CDR2 FVKESK. The CDR3 has 11 amino acids. Trimming removed 3 bases at V and 5 bases at J, with 3 bases between. The CDR3 loop is CASSHGDTQYF. The CDR3 nucleotides are TGTGCCAGCAGCCACGGAGATACGCAGTATTTT.

The chain carries TRBV7-9 and TRBJ2-7, with D possibly matching TRBD1 (6 bases). This CDR3 comprises 14 residues. V was pared by 3 bases and J by 4 bases, with 13 bases between. Per germline, CDR1 SEHNR and CDR2 FQNEAQ (reference sequence). Here the CDR3 DNA reads TGTGCCAGCAGCTTGTCCGGGACACCTTACGAGCAGTACTTC. This codes for CASSLSGTPYEQYF.

In its sample, this clonotype was seen a few times. V and J are TRBV28 and TRBJ2-5; TRBD1 or TRBD2 may be the D gene (6 bases each). V was cut by 5 bases and J by 5 bases, with 27 bases left in between. The CDR3 contains 18 residues. Germline loops: CDR1 MDHEN, CDR2 SYDVKM. The DNA for the CDR3 is TGTGCCAGCAGTCCCCCCTTATCCGAGGGGGGTTTACGGGAGACCCAGTACTTC. It yields the protein CASSPPLSEGGLRETQYF.

This clonotype has only a few counts. The chain uses TRBV29-1 and TRBJ2-3, with 9 positions matching TRBD2. Germline CDR1 and CDR2: SQVTM and ANQGSEA. This CDR3 contains 14 residues. The trim removed 3 bases at V and 5 bases at J, leaving 6 bases unmatched. CDR3 DNA sequence: TGCAGCGTTGACGGCGGGGGGGCAGGAGATACGCAGTATTTT. Protein: CSVDGGGAGDTQYF.

The chain joins TRBV7-6 to TRBJ2-1, with 8 bases identical to TRBD2. Germline CDR1 reads SGHVS; CDR2 reads FNYEAQ. There are 15 residues in the CDR3. The J segment lost 7 bases and the V segment lost 1 base, leaving 6 bases of the junction unmatched. CDR3 residues: CASSLVRGGGNEQFF. For the CDR3, the DNA is TGTGCCAGCAGCTTAGTACGGGGGGGAGGGAATGAGCAGTTCTTC.

This clonotype was counted between two and nine times. The chain couples TRBV11-1 to TRBJ2-6; D possibly corresponds to TRBD1 (6 bases). V was clipped by 5 bases and J by 0 bases, with 11 bases between them. From germline, CDR1 is SGHAT and CDR2 FQDESV (reference sequence). The CDR3 has 16 residues. CDR3 region: CASSPSRGSGANVLTF. DNA of the CDR3: TGTGCCAGCAGCCCCTCCAGGGGCTCTGGGGCCAACGTCCTGACTTTC.